This record looks at one TCR beta chain sequence and its context. Its antigen is unknown. No clone much larger than this one lies a single base away; base qualities are absent. These data come from a study of PD-1 blockade in classical Hodgkin lymphoma (dated by TCRdb to the early 2020s). With regard to the full study: Nivolumab dosing was 3 mg/kg intravenously every 2 weeks, continuing until either disease progression or unacceptable toxicity. To define a peripheral blood immune signature of response to PD-1 blockade in classical Hodgkin lymphoma, the study combined TCR beta sequencing with CyTOF.

General study outcomes and caveats: Lower diversity was seen in patients whose nivolumab began less than 1 year after ASCT, and these patients were left out of later analyses so that immune reconstitution would not confound the results. Newly diagnosed patients were reported to have lower baseline TCR diversity than healthy donors, and relapsed/refractory patients were reported to have lower baseline TCR diversity still. Baseline diversity similar to that of newly diagnosed patients was observed in trial patients achieving complete response, whereas significantly lower diversity was observed in partial responders and progressors. Only a single clinical trial cohort was studied, and what caused the repertoire differences, possibly disease activity or prior therapy, remained undefined. By C4D1, a significant rise was seen in CD4+ TCR diversity but not in CD8+ TCR diversity (p=0.0027 vs p=0.16), and the rise was most apparent among complete responders (p=0.02).

The intended sense of this specimen's time point label: cycle 2 day 1 (C2D1) of nivolumab. Relapse after autologous stem cell transplantation had occurred in all trial patients, and cohorts A, B and C were distinguished by prior brentuximab vedotin exposure. A total of fewer than 70 patients with relapsed/refractory classical Hodgkin lymphoma made up the trial cohort, and each patient's best overall response was complete response, partial response or progressive disease. Trial patients were treated with single-agent nivolumab in the multi-cohort phase II CheckMate 205 trial. An independent review committee assessed best overall response by applying the 2007 International Working Group response criteria. Trial PBMCs were collected immediately before nivolumab initiation (C1D1) and during therapy at cycle 2 day 1 and cycle 4 day 1. Peripheral blood was collected in 8 mL Vacutainer Cell Preparation Tubes, from which PBMCs were isolated by centrifugation and then cryopreserved.

V is cut by 7 bases and J by 9 bases, and the space between the germline ends is 14 bases. Reading from cysteine to phenylalanine, the CDR3 counts 12 amino acids. The read is trimmed to its CDR3 DNA, 36 bases read in frame from base 1. In the germline V gene (reference sequence), CDR1 corresponds to SEHNR and CDR2 to FQNEAQ. The Qiagen DNeasy kit was used to extract genomic DNA from unsorted PBMCs and from the negatively selected CD4+ and CD8+ fractions. TCR beta CDR3 regions were amplified by immunoSEQ multiplex PCR using primers annealing to V and J segments. Amplification bias was minimized using a synthetic immune receptor repertoire, and residual bias was removed computationally after sequencing. Turning to the authors' computational methods: Custom Python scripts were used to quantify repertoire diversity as the Shannon entropy index. Unsorted, CD4+ and CD8+ repertoires were analyzed separately, except in combined analyses where CD4+ and CD8+ sequences were merged in silico. Clonal expansion was defined as at least a 2-fold frequency increase after treatment relative to C1D1, with a pseudocount of 0.5 for undetected baseline clones. Singleton clones were defined as clones with 0 or 1 copy at C1D1, and non-singleton clones were defined as clones with 2 or more copies. Clones expanded in unsorted samples were labelled as CD4+, CD8+ or unknown by matching protein sequences in sorted samples from the same patient. Wilcoxon tests were applied to paired samples to test diversity changes from C1D1 to C4D1. Drawn from immuneACCESS, this table holds only the in-frame rearrangements with V and J called that TCRdb kept. Clones are partly lost; checked studies trace under half to an unresolved V gene and leave the rest unexplained. V, J and clone size derive from that table, while D and trimming were established from the DNA sequence. The sample table holds around 20,000 clones, of which roughly 90% were seen once. Roughly 14% of the sample rests with the top ten.

The sequence joins TRBV7-9 to TRBJ2-3; the D segment could be TRBD2, given 6 matching bases. The receptor comes from a human donor with classical Hodgkin lymphoma. The sequences come from peripheral blood mononuclear cells (PBMCs), collected before the second cycle of nivolumab. Here is the DNA: TGTGCCAGCACTGTGGCTAGCGCAACGCAGTATTTT. Translated, this is CASTVASATQYF.